This entry lists 18 T cell receptor beta chains sequenced from one sample in a study of shared clonotypes between healthy human individuals. The repertoire was sequenced with immunoSEQ multiplex PCR; TCRdb's copy has only in-frame clones and lacks some. Seen here are around 500,000 clones, roughly 80% observed once, and the top ten hold about an eighth. What was sequenced was PBMCs. These receptors all stem from a middle-aged woman in good health. Some clones in this sample may be carry-over from other donors' samples.

As concerns this clone: A far larger clone lies a single base away; this is likely a read error. The chain has TRBV29-1 and TRBJ1-2; D ambiguous. The CDR3 has 13 amino acids. Germline V gives CDR1 SQVTM, CDR2 ANQGSEA. Trimming took off 7 bases at V and 0 bases at J, with 12 bases between the two ends. CDR3 amino acids: CSAHRQTNYGYTF. In nucleotides, the CDR3 is TGCAGCGCACACAGACAAACTAACTATGGCTACACCTTC.

This clone was counted a single time. J is TRBJ1-1 and V is TRBV6-5; TRBD1 might be the D (5 bases). Trimming cost V 6 bases and J 5 bases, with 16 bases left between them. The CDR3 is 14 residues long. Germline loops: CDR1 MNHEY, CDR2 SVGAGI. CDR3 DNA: TGTGCCAGCAGCTTACAGGCCCTGGGGACTGAAGCTTTCTTT. This codes for CASSLQALGTEAFF.

The chain is built from TRBV7-9 and TRBJ2-1; 9 bases match TRBD2. Germline V gives CDR1 SEHNR, CDR2 FQNEAQ (reference sequence). V lost 4 bases, J lost 5 bases, and 6 bases stayed unmatched. The CDR3 is 15 amino acids. The CDR3 loop is CASSSREGRHNEQFF. The DNA of the CDR3 is TGTGCCAGCAGCTCGCGGGAGGGCCGCCACAATGAGCAGTTCTTC.

V gene TRBV7-8 combines with J gene TRBJ2-1; weak D call: TRBD1 (6 bases). Germline CDR1 reads SGHVS; CDR2 reads FQNEAQ. Trimming cost V 1 base and J 6 bases, with 22 bases left between them. The CDR3 contains 18 residues. DNA for the CDR3: TGTGCCAGCAGCTTAGGTCGACCAGGGGATAGCCTCACCAATGAGCAGTTCTTC. Amino acids: CASSLGRPGDSLTNEQFF.

The chain is built from TRBV11-3 and TRBJ2-2; 14 bases match TRBD2. The germline V gene encodes CDR1 SGHNT and CDR2 YENEEA. The CDR3 runs 16 residues. The trim removed 6 bases at V and 4 bases at J, leaving 4 bases unmatched. DNA for the CDR3: TGTGCCAGCAGTGAGACTAGCGGGAGGGTCACCGGGGAGCTGTTTTTT. The encoded protein is CASSETSGRVTGELFF.

This chain links TRBV5-5 with TRBJ2-1, with TRBD2 matching 8 bases. Trimming at V came to 4 bases and at J to 4 bases, leaving 7 bases not matched to a gene. The CDR3 has 15 amino acids. The germline CDR1 and CDR2 sequences are SGHKS and YYEKEE (reference sequence). Here the CDR3 DNA reads TGTGCCAGCAGCCTTACTGGCGGGGGGTACAATGAGCAGTTCTTC. Translation gives CASSLTGGGYNEQFF.

The genes are TRBV18 and TRBJ1-1; perhaps TRBD1 as D (6 bases). The CDR3 has 15 residues. V lost 5 bases and J 1 base, leaving 14 bases between the germline ends. CDR1 and CDR2 (germline): KGHSH, LQKENI. This CDR3 reads CASSVVAGQNTEAFF. Here the CDR3 DNA reads TGTGCCAGCTCAGTGGTAGCGGGACAGAACACTGAAGCTTTCTTT.

The sample holds one count of this clone. The genes are TRBV18 and TRBJ2-1; weak D call: TRBD2 (5 bases). This CDR3 spans 15 amino acids. The germline V and J ends were trimmed by 0 bases and 0 bases, with 6 bases remaining between them. CDR1 and CDR2 from the germline V gene are KGHSH and LQKENI. The CDR3 sequence is CASSPPGSSYNEQFF. The CDR3 region has the DNA TGTGCCAGCTCACCACCAGGGAGCTCCTACAATGAGCAGTTCTTC.

This clone has only a few counts. The CDR3 DNA sequence: TGTGCCAGCAGCTTTAGGTCCAATGAGCAGTTCTTC. This translates into CASSFRSNEQFF. The chain has TRBV13 and TRBJ2-1; the D is unclear. The V end lost 3 bases, the J end lost 6 bases, and 6 bases lay between the germline ends. CDR1 and CDR2 (germline): PRHDT, FYEKMQ (reference sequence). CDR3 size: 12 residues.

J is TRBJ2-5 and V is TRBV4-1, with 7 bases matching TRBD2. This CDR3 has 16 amino acids. Germline CDR1 and CDR2: MGHRA and YSYEKL. Trimming took 0 bases from V and 7 from J; bases not matched to a gene: 11. The CDR3 loop is CASSQDSSGPSRTQYF. Here the CDR3 DNA reads TGCGCCAGCAGCCAAGATTCTAGCGGCCCCTCCAGGACCCAGTACTTC.

This clone has a single count. The chain's CDR3 is CSVAPEGGETQYF. The CDR3 DNA reads TGCAGCGTTGCCCCTGAAGGTGGAGAGACCCAGTACTTC. The chain is built from TRBV29-1 and TRBJ2-5; unclear D gene. V lost 4 bases, J lost 4 bases, and 13 bases lay in between. Germline V CDR1 and CDR2: SQVTM, ANQGSEA. This CDR3 contains 13 residues.

A word on this clone: A far bigger clonotype differs at one base, so this is likely a read error. The sample has other DNA sequences that encode this CDR3 too. The gene calls are TRBV30 and TRBJ2-5, with D perhaps matching TRBD1 or TRBD2 (5 bases each). V dropped 3 bases and J dropped 1 base, with 9 bases sitting between them. CDR1 and CDR2 from the germline V gene are GTSNPN and SVGIG (reference sequence). The CDR3 runs to 13 residues. Here the CDR3 reads CAWRLGGQETQYF. In nucleotides, the CDR3 is TGTGCCTGGAGGCTTGGGGGCCAAGAGACCCAGTACTTC.

Details on this clone: With only one base between it and a far larger clone, this is likely a read error. It is likely a read error, because the conserved phenylalanine at the end of the CDR3 is missing. As DNA, the CDR3 is TGTGCCAGTAGGTCAGGGGTAACTGAAGCTTTCCTT. This translates into CASRSGVTEAFL. The rearrangement uses TRBV28 and TRBJ1-1, with D maybe TRBD1 (6 bases). V lost 9 bases and J 5 bases, leaving 13 bases between the germline ends. This CDR3 comprises 12 residues. CDR1 MDHEN and CDR2 SYDVKM come from the germline V gene.

With respect to this clone: Other nucleotide sequences in the sample specify the same CDR3. The chain is built from TRBV5-1 and TRBJ2-5, with unresolved D. With the DNA end fitting TRBJ2-7 better, the J assignment may be wrong. Germline V gives CDR1 SGHRS, CDR2 YFSETQ. The CDR3 spans 16 residues. CDR3 sequence reads: CASSPSGAADPHEQYF. The CDR3 bases are TGCGCCAGCAGCCCCTCAGGTGCGGCGGACCCCCACGAGCAGTACTTC.

V usage is TRBV28 and J usage is TRBJ1-2, with a weak D call TRBD1 (6 bases). Germline lookup yields CDR1 MDHEN and CDR2 SYDVKM. CDR3 length: 14 amino acids. V was pared by 5 bases and J by 3 bases, with 13 bases between. The CDR3 region has the DNA TGTGCCAGCAGTCTCATCTCAGGGGACTATGGCTACACCTTC. Protein sequence: CASSLISGDYGYTF.

This chain links TRBV7-6 with TRBJ2-5, with TRBD1 identical over 8 bases. TRBJ2-7 matches the DNA end more closely, so the J call is doubtful. The CDR3 is 15 residues long. Germline CDR1 reads SGHVS; CDR2 reads FNYEAQ. CDR3 in amino acids: CASSPRGGQAYEQYF. CDR3 DNA sequence: TGTGCCAGCAGCCCACGAGGGGGACAGGCCTACGAGCAGTACTTC.

Concerning this clone itself: The sample holds other DNA sequences that translate to the same CDR3. The chain uses TRBV7-2 and TRBJ1-2; D uncertain. Germline CDR1 is SGHTA and CDR2 is FQGNSA. Trimming left V 5 bases short and J 2 bases short, with 9 bases between. The CDR3 extends over 13 amino acids. The DNA of the CDR3 is TGTGCCAGCAGCCCCGACATCAACTATGGCTACACCTTC. This translates into CASSPDINYGYTF.

This clone has just a few counts. In DNA, the CDR3 is TGTGCCAGCAGTGAATTGGACTTCCATGGGGCCAACGTCCTGACTTTC. Amino acid sequence: CASSELDFHGANVLTF. J is TRBJ2-6 and V is TRBV6-1; weak D call: TRBD2 (5 bases). The CDR3 extends over 16 amino acids. Germline assignment: CDR1 MNHNS and CDR2 SASEGT. V was cut by 2 bases and J by 3 bases, with 11 bases left in between.